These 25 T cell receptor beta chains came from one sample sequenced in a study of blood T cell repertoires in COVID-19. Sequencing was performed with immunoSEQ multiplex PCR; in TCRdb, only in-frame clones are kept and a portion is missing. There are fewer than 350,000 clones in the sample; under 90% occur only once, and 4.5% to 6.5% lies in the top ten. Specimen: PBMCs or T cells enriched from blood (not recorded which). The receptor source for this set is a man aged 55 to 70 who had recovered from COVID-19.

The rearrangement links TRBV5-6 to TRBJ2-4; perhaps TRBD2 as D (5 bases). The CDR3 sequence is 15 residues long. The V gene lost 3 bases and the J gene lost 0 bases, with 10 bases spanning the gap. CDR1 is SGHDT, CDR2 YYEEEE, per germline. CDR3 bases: TGTGCCAGCAGCTCGGCCCGGGAAGCCAAAAACATTCAGTACTTC. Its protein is CASSSAREAKNIQYF.

The CDR3 DNA reads as TGTGCCAGCAGCGTAGAGCGACTAGCGGTAAACACCGGGGAGCTGTTTTTT. This translates into CASSVERLAVNTGELFF. The genes are TRBV9 and TRBJ2-2, with TRBD2 identical over 9 bases. CDR3 length: 17 amino acids. The V gene's germline CDR1 is SGDLS and CDR2 YYNGEE. V dropped 0 bases and J dropped 2; count of bases not matched to a gene: 5.

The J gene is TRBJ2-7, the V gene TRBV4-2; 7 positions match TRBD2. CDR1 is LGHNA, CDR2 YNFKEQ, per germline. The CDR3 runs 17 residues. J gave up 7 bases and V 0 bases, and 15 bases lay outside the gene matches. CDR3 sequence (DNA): TGTGCCAGCAGCCAAGATCGGTTGGCGGGAGACCGCTTGGAGCAGTACTTC. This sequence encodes CASSQDRLAGDRLEQYF.

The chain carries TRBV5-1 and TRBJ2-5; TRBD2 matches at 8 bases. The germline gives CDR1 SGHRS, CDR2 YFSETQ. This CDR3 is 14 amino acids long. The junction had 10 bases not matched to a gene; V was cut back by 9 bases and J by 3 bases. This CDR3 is CATREGRGEETQYF. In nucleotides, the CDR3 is TGCGCCACCCGGGAGGGACGGGGAGAAGAGACCCAGTACTTC.

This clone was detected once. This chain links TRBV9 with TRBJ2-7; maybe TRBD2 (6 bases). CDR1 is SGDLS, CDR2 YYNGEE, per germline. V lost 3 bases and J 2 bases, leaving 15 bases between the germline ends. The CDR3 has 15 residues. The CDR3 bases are TGTGCCAGCAGCGCCAGCGGGCGGGGCCCCTACGAGCAGTACTTC. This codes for CASSASGRGPYEQYF.

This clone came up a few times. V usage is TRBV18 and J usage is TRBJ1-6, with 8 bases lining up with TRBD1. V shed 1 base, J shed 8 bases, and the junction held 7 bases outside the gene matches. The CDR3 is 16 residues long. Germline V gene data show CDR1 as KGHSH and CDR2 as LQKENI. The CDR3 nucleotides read TGTGCCAGCTCACCACTCGACAGGGGTTCGGATTCACCCCTCCACTTT. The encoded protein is CASSPLDRGSDSPLHF.

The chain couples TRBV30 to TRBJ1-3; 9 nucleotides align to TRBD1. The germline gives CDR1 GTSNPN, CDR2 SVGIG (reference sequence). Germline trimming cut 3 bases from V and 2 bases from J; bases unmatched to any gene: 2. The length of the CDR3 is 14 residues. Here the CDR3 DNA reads TGTGCCTGGAGGGACAGGGGTGCTGGAAACACCATATATTTT. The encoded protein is CAWRDRGAGNTIYF.

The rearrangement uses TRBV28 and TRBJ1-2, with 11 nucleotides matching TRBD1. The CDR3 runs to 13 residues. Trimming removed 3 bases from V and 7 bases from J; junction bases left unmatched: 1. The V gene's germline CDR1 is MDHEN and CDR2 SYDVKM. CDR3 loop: CASSLDRGLGYTF. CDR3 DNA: TGTGCCAGCAGTTTGGACAGGGGGCTTGGCTACACCTTC.

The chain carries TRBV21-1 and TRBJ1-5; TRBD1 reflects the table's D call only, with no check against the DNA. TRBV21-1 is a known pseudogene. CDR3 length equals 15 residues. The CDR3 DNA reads TGTGCCAGCAGGGAGGGGGACAGTAGCAATCAGCCCCAGCATTTT. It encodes CASREGDSSNQPQHF.

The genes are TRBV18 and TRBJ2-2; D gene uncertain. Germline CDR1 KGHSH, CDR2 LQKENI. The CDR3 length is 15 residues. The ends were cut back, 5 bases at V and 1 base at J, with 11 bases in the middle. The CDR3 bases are TGTGCCAGCTCATCGTCCGGCGGGAACACCGGGGAGCTGTTTTTT. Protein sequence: CASSSSGGNTGELFF.

The CDR3 loop is CSVAAGPKNIQYF. CDR3 bases: TGCAGCGTTGCGGCAGGGCCCAAAAACATTCAGTACTTC. This chain connects TRBV29-1 to TRBJ2-4; a possible D gene is TRBD1 (5 bases). CDR1 and CDR2 (germline): SQVTM, ANQGSEA. This CDR3 comprises 13 residues. Trimming shortened V by 4 bases and J by 2 bases, and 9 bases separated the two germline ends. The entire variable domain, with the rest obtained from reference TRBV29-1 and TRBJ2-4, is as follows: SAVISQKPSRDICQRGTSLTIQCQVDSQVTMMFWYRQQPGQSLTLIATANQGSEATYESGFVIDKFPISRPNLTFSTLTVSNMSPEDSSIYLCSVAAGPKNIQYFGAGTRLSVL.

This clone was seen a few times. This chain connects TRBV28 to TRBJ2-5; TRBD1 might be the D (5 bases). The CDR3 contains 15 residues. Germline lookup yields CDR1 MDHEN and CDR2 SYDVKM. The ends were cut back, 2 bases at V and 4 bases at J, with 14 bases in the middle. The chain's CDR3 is CASSLRGGLPETQYF. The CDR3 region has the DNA TGTGCCAGCAGTTTAAGGGGCGGTCTTCCAGAGACCCAGTACTTC.

CDR3: CASSLVQGTGNTIYF. Written as DNA, the CDR3 is TGTGCCAGCAGCTTAGTTCAGGGAACGGGAAACACCATATATTTT. The chain employs TRBV11-2 and TRBJ1-3; the D gene is possibly TRBD1 (5 bases). From germline, CDR1 is SGHAT and CDR2 FQNNGV. The V end was cut by 1 base, the J end by 4 bases, with 11 bases between. The CDR3 totals 15 residues.

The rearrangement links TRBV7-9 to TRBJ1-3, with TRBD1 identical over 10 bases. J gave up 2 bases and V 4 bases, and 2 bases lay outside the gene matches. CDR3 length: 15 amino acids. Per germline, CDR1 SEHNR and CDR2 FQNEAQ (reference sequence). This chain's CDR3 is CASSSGTGAGNTIYF. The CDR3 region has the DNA TGTGCCAGCAGCTCTGGGACAGGGGCTGGAAACACCATATATTTT.

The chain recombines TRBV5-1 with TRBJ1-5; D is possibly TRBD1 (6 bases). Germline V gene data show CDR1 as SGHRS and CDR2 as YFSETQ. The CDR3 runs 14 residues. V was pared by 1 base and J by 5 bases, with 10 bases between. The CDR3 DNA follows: TGCGCCAGCAGCTTGCGGGCAGGGGATCAGCCCCAGCATTTT. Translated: CASSLRAGDQPQHF.

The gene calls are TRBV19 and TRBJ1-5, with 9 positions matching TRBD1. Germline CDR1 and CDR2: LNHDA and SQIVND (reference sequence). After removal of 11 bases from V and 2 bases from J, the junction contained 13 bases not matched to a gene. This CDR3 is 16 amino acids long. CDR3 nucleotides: TGTGCCCAAGGAGGGACAGGGTTCACGGGCAATCAGCCCCAGCATTTT. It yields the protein CAQGGTGFTGNQPQHF.

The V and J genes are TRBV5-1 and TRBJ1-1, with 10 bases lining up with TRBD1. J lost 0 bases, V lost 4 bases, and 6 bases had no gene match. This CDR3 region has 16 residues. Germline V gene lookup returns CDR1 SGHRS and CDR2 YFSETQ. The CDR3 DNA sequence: TGCGCCAGCAGCCCGGGACAGGGGAAGGTGAACACTGAAGCTTTCTTT. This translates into CASSPGQGKVNTEAFF.

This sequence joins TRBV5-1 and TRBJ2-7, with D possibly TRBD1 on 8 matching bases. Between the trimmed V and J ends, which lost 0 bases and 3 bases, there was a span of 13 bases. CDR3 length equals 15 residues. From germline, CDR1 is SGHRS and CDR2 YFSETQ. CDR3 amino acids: CASSLVQGDYYEQYF. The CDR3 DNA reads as TGCGCCAGCAGCTTGGTACAGGGGGACTACTACGAGCAGTACTTC.

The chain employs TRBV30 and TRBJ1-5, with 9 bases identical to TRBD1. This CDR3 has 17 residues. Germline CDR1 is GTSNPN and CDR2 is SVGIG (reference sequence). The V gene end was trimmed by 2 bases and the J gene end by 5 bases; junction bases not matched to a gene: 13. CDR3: CAWSPTGGVGAYQPQHF. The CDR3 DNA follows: TGTGCCTGGAGTCCCACAGGGGGCGTCGGGGCCTATCAGCCCCAGCATTTT. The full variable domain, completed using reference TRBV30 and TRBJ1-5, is SQTIHQWPATLVQPVGSPLSLECTVEGTSNPNLYWYRQAAGRGLQLLFYSVGIGQISSEVPQNLSASRPQDRQFILSSKKLLLSDSGFYLCAWSPTGGVGAYQPQHFGDGTRLSIL.

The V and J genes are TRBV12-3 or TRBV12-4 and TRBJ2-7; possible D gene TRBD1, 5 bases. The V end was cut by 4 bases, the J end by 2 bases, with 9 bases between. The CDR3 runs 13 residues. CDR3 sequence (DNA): TGTGCCAGCAGTTGGGGCAGAGCCTACGAGCAGTACTTC. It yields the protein CASSWGRAYEQYF.

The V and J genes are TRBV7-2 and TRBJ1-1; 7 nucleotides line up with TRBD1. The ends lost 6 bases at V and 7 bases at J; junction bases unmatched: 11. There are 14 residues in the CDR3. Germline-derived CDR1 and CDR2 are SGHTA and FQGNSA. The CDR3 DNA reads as TGTGCCAGCAGTCAGTACACGGGACAGCGTGAAGCTTTCTTT. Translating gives CASSQYTGQREAFF.

The DNA of the CDR3 is TGTGCCAGCAGTGAATACAAGGGGGACAGGGGTGAAAAACTGTTTTTT. Protein product: CASSEYKGDRGEKLFF. This chain links TRBV2 with TRBJ1-4; 10 bases map to TRBD1. This CDR3 has 16 residues. Unmatched junction bases numbered 7, after V lost 2 bases and J lost 7 bases. Germline V gene lookup returns CDR1 SNHLY and CDR2 FYNNEI. The whole variable domain, filled in from reference TRBV2 and TRBJ1-4, reads EPEVTQTPSHQVTQMGQEVILRCVPISNHLYFYWYRQILGQKVEFLVSFYNNEISEKSEIFDDQFSVERPDGSNFTLKIRSTKLEDSAMYFCASSEYKGDRGEKLFFGSGTQLSVL.

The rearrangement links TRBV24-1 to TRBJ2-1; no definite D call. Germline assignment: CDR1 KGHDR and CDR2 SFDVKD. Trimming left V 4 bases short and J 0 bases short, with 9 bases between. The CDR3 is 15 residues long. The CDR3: CATSEWPHSYNEQFF. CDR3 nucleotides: TGTGCCACCAGTGAATGGCCCCACTCCTACAATGAGCAGTTCTTC.

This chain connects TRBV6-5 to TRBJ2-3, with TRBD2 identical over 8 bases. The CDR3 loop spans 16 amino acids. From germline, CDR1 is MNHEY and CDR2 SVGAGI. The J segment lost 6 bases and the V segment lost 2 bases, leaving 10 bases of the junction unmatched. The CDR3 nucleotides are TGTGCCAGCAGTTACCCACCAGCGGGAGAATATGATACGCAGTATTTT. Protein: CASSYPPAGEYDTQYF.

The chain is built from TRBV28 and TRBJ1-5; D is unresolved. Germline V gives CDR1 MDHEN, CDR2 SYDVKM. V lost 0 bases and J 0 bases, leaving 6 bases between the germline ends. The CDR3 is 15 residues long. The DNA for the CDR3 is TGTGCCAGCAGTTTATGGGCTTATAGCAATCAGCCCCAGCATTTT. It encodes CASSLWAYSNQPQHF.